The 24 T cell receptor beta chains below come from one sample, sequenced in a study of blood T cell repertoires in COVID-19. Measured with immunoSEQ multiplex PCR; TCRdb has only the in-frame clones, and not every one. The sample records around 150,000 clones, 70% to 80% being singletons. Sequenced sample: peripheral blood. The receptor set was obtained from a man in his 60s with acute or convalescent COVID-19.

The V call is TRBV7-2, the J call TRBJ2-2; 9 bases align to TRBD1. Germline V gene lookup returns CDR1 SGHTA and CDR2 FQGNSA. The CDR3 consists of 15 residues. Trimming cost V 0 bases and J 6 bases; bases outside gene matches: 2. The CDR3 DNA reads as TGTGCCAGCAGCTTAGCGGGACAGGGTGCCGGGGAGCTGTTTTTT. Its translation is CASSLAGQGAGELFF.

The gene calls are TRBV7-9 and TRBJ2-3, with TRBD1 as a possible D gene (5 bases). Germline lookup yields CDR1 SEHNR and CDR2 FQNEAQ (reference sequence). The CDR3 covers 17 residues. The V end was cut by 1 base, the J end by 0 bases, with 14 bases between. The CDR3 spells CASSLGQPEPSTDTQYF. The CDR3 region has the DNA TGTGCCAGCAGCTTAGGACAGCCCGAGCCTAGCACAGATACGCAGTATTTT.

The chain joins TRBV11-2 to TRBJ2-7; 9 nucleotides match TRBD1. This CDR3 contains 19 residues. Germline values: CDR1 SGHAT, CDR2 FQNNGV. The trim removed 1 base at V and 3 bases at J, leaving 16 bases unmatched. The chain's CDR3 is CASSLASFGWDRVVYEQYF. For the CDR3, the DNA is TGTGCCAGCAGCTTAGCCTCGTTCGGCTGGGACAGGGTTGTCTACGAGCAGTACTTC.

V gene TRBV6-5 combines with J gene TRBJ1-1, with D hard to call. Germline-derived CDR1 and CDR2 are MNHEY and SVGAGI. The CDR3 loop spans 13 amino acids. The V end lost 2 bases, the J end lost 5 bases, and 9 bases lay between the germline ends. The CDR3 protein is CASSYEEWTEAFF. The CDR3 DNA is TGTGCCAGCAGTTACGAGGAGTGGACTGAAGCTTTCTTT.

The chain carries TRBV6-2 or TRBV6-3 and TRBJ2-3; 14 bases match TRBD2. With 6 bases clipped from V and 7 bases from J, the junction kept 18 bases outside the gene matches. The CDR3 spans 19 residues. Germline V gene data show CDR1 as MNHEY and CDR2 as SVGEGT. The CDR3 nucleotides read TGTGCCAGCAGCTCAACGACTAGCGGGGGGGCCGTTGTGCGATATACGCAGTATTTT. Translated, it gives CASSSTTSGGAVVRYTQYF.

The V call is TRBV10-3, the J call TRBJ1-4; possible D gene TRBD1, 6 bases. The germline V gene encodes CDR1 ENHRY and CDR2 SYGVKD. V gave up 3 bases and J gave up 3 bases, with 8 bases separating them. The length of the CDR3 is 14 residues. This CDR3 is CAISDKGANEKLFF. The CDR3 nucleotides are TGTGCCATCAGTGATAAGGGGGCTAATGAAAAACTGTTTTTT.

The chain has TRBV30 and TRBJ1-2; unclear D gene. Trimming shortened V by 6 bases and J by 4 bases, and 9 bases separated the two germline ends. Germline V gene sequence: CDR1 GTSNPN, CDR2 SVGIG (reference sequence). The CDR3 is 11 residues long. CDR3 sequence: CACKDSYGYTF. CDR3 nucleotides: TGTGCCTGTAAGGACTCCTATGGCTACACCTTC.

The V call is TRBV6-6, the J call TRBJ1-2; the match to TRBD1 covers 7 bases. The germline V gene has CDR1 MNHNY and CDR2 SVGAGI (reference sequence). The CDR3 contains 13 residues. J was trimmed by 4 bases and V by 7 bases; bases with no gene match: 6. The CDR3 protein is CASNLGGSYGYTF. The CDR3 nucleotides read TGTGCCAGCAATCTAGGGGGCTCCTATGGCTACACCTTC.

The V and J genes are TRBV29-1 and TRBJ2-2; possibly TRBD2 for D (6 bases). Deletions cut 7 bases from V and 0 bases from J, with 15 bases between. This CDR3 spans 15 amino acids. Germline values: CDR1 SQVTM, CDR2 ANQGSEA. The CDR3 nucleotides read TGCAGCGCGAAAGGGCTAGCGACGAACACCGGGGAGCTGTTTTTT. Its protein is CSAKGLATNTGELFF.

The V gene is TRBV19, the J gene TRBJ2-3; 11 nucleotides agree with TRBD2. V gave up 11 bases and J gave up 2 bases; unmatched junction bases: 9. CDR3 length: 15 residues. CDR1 is LNHDA and CDR2 is SQIVND in the germline V gene (reference sequence). The CDR3 sequence is CAASPTSGATDTQYF. In DNA, the CDR3 is TGTGCCGCCAGTCCGACTAGCGGGGCCACAGATACGCAGTATTTT.

The V and J genes are TRBV9 and TRBJ2-5; possibly TRBD1 for D (6 bases). Germline assignment: CDR1 SGDLS and CDR2 YYNGEE. The CDR3 sequence is 14 residues long. The V end was cut by 0 bases, the J end by 3 bases, with 9 bases between. The CDR3 DNA reads as TGTGCCAGCAGCGTAGGGGACATCGAAGAGACCCAGTACTTC. It yields the protein CASSVGDIEETQYF.

This clone was detected only a few times. The chain has TRBV2 and TRBJ2-1; the match to TRBD1 covers 7 bases. Losses at the gene ends were 7 bases for V and 8 bases for J; bases not matched to a gene: 11. CDR3 size: 14 residues. Germline loops: CDR1 SNHLY, CDR2 FYNNEI. This CDR3 is CASNLKGALHEQFF. As DNA, the CDR3 is TGTGCCAGCAACTTGAAGGGGGCCCTGCATGAGCAGTTCTTC.

The V call is TRBV6-4, the J call TRBJ2-7, with 12 bases fitting TRBD1. This CDR3 has 15 amino acids. Per germline, CDR1 MRHNA and CDR2 SNTAGT. V lost 4 bases and J lost 5; bases outside the gene matches: 6. The CDR3 nucleotides are TGTGCCAGCAGTGCTCCGGGACAGGGGGCGGACGAGCAGTACTTC. Translated: CASSAPGQGADEQYF.

J is TRBJ2-7 and V is TRBV25-1; the match to TRBD1 covers 8 bases. V dropped 3 bases and J dropped 0; count of bases not matched to a gene: 1. The length of the CDR3 is 14 residues. Germline V lookup: CDR1 MGHDK, CDR2 SYGVNS. In DNA, the CDR3 is TGTGCCAGCAGTGAGACAGGGGCCTCCTACGAGCAGTACTTC. This encodes CASSETGASYEQYF.

The chain recombines TRBV29-1 with TRBJ2-2, with D uncertain. The V gene's germline CDR1 is SQVTM and CDR2 ANQGSEA. With 2 bases removed from V and 0 bases from J, the gap between germline ends came to 10 bases. CDR3 length: 15 residues. CDR3 protein: CSVEMESSNTGELFF. Here the CDR3 DNA reads TGCAGCGTTGAAATGGAGAGTTCGAACACCGGGGAGCTGTTTTTT.

The V and J genes are TRBV6-5 and TRBJ2-2; tentative D call: TRBD1 (8 bases). The germline V and J ends were trimmed by 3 bases and 6 bases, with 14 bases remaining between them. In germline, CDR1 is MNHEY, CDR2 SVGAGI. The CDR3 consists of 15 residues. CDR3 sequence (DNA): TGTGCCAGCAGTTATATACAGGGGGGGGCCGGGGAGCTGTTTTTT. Amino acids: CASSYIQGGAGELFF.

The chain links TRBV20-1 to TRBJ1-5; the D is unclear. Between the trimmed V and J ends, which lost 3 bases and 4 bases, there was a span of 10 bases. This CDR3 has 13 amino acids. The germline CDR1 and CDR2 sequences are DFQATT and SNEGSKA (reference sequence). The CDR3 sequence is CSASGQDNQPQHF. DNA of the CDR3: TGCAGTGCTAGTGGCCAGGATAATCAGCCCCAGCATTTT.

This chain connects TRBV30 to TRBJ1-1, with a tentative D call TRBD1 (6 bases). Trimming removed 3 bases from V and 5 bases from J, with 13 bases in between. CDR1 and CDR2 from the germline V gene are GTSNPN and SVGIG (reference sequence). This CDR3 is built from 13 residues. The CDR3 spells CAWSTGQRTEAFF. The CDR3 region has the DNA TGTGCCTGGAGCACAGGGCAGAGGACTGAAGCTTTCTTT.

CDR3 loop: CASSSGLAGVTDTQYF. CDR3 nucleotides: TGTGCCAGCAGCTCCGGACTAGCGGGGGTCACAGATACGCAGTATTTT. The rearrangement uses TRBV7-8 and TRBJ2-3, with 13 bases that match TRBD2. J lost 2 bases, V lost 4 bases, and 3 bases had no gene match. Germline-derived CDR1 and CDR2 are SGHVS and FQNEAQ. The CDR3 runs to 16 residues. The complete variable domain, with remaining parts taken from reference TRBV7-8 and TRBJ2-3, reads GAGVSQSPRYKVAKRGQDVALRCDPISGHVSLFWYQQALGQGPEFLTYFQNEAQLDKSGLPSDRFFAERPEGSVSTLKIQRTQQEDSAVYLCASSSGLAGVTDTQYFGPGTRLTVL.

The V and J genes are TRBV2 and TRBJ1-2, with 9 nucleotides matching TRBD1. The V gene's germline CDR1 is SNHLY and CDR2 FYNNEI. V dropped 6 bases and J dropped 8; count of bases not matched to a gene: 10. The CDR3 contains 14 residues. The CDR3: CASRAGQGKRGYTF. Written as DNA, the CDR3 is TGTGCCAGCAGAGCCGGACAGGGGAAAAGGGGCTACACCTTC.

This chain links TRBV6-2 or TRBV6-3 with TRBJ2-5; 9 bases are a match to TRBD2. V lost 5 bases to trimming and J lost 2 bases; unmatched junction nucleotides: 6. Looked up from germline, CDR1 is MNHEY and CDR2 is SVGEGT. The CDR3 has 15 residues. In DNA form, the CDR3 reads TGTGCCAGCAGTCCCCTAGCGGGGCGTCAAGAGACCCAGTACTTC. Its protein product is CASSPLAGRQETQYF.

The chain uses TRBV7-8 and TRBJ2-2; 7 positions match TRBD1. The CDR3 runs 16 residues. J gave up 2 bases and V 2 bases, and 5 bases lay outside the gene matches. Per the germline V gene, CDR1 is SGHVS and CDR2 is FQNEAQ. The DNA of the CDR3 is TGTGCCAGCAGCTTACTACAGGGGATAAACACCGGGGAGCTGTTTTTT. The encoded protein is CASSLLQGINTGELFF. Full variable domain (remainder filled in from reference TRBV7-8 and TRBJ2-2): GAGVSQSPRYKVAKRGQDVALRCDPISGHVSLFWYQQALGQGPEFLTYFQNEAQLDKSGLPSDRFFAERPEGSVSTLKIQRTQQEDSAVYLCASSLLQGINTGELFFGEGSRLTVL.

The rearrangement links TRBV7-8 to TRBJ2-3, with D perhaps matching TRBD1 (6 bases). V was trimmed by 5 bases and J by 5 bases, leaving 14 bases between them. The CDR3 is made up of 14 amino acids. The germline V gene encodes CDR1 SGHVS and CDR2 FQNEAQ. CDR3 sequence: CASSRGQGGDTQYF. CDR3 sequence (DNA): TGTGCCAGCAGCCGAGGACAAGGGGGAGATACGCAGTATTTT.

The rearrangement uses TRBV5-4 and TRBJ1-6, with D possibly being TRBD1 (5 bases). The CDR3 contains 15 residues. Per the germline V gene, CDR1 is SGHNT and CDR2 is YYREEE (reference sequence). V lost 4 bases, J lost 7 bases, and 15 bases lay in between. CDR3 amino acids: CASSGGGLDNSPLHF. The CDR3 coding sequence is TGTGCCAGCAGCGGGGGGGGTCTCGACAATTCACCCCTCCACTTT. The variable domain in full, completed from reference TRBV5-4 and TRBJ1-6, reads ETGVTQSPTHLIKTRGQQVTLRCSSQSGHNTVSWYQQALGQGPQFIFQYYREEENGRGNFPPRFSGLQFPNYSSELNVNALELDDSALYLCASSGGGLDNSPLHFGNGTRLTVT.